Sequencing of this T cell receptor (beta chain) was carried out in a study of shared T cell receptors in the human thymus. Clones were sequenced by immunoSEQ multiplex PCR, and TCRdb holds only the in-frame ones, with some missing. The data show 500,000 to 550,000 clones, about 84% seen once. The data were also submitted as part of a second study, on human thymus T cells. From that paper: Thymic tissue was derived from resections collected during corrective heart surgery. An apparent bias in V and J gene usage was seen in thymic and blood repertoires.

Material for sequencing was thymocytes. The receptor was derived from a boy younger than two with a congenital heart defect.

CDR3 loop: CASSLSDSTSYEQYF. In nucleotides, the CDR3 is TGTGCCAGCAGTTTATCGGACAGTACCTCCTACGAGCAGTACTTC. The chain uses TRBV28 and TRBJ2-7; possible D gene TRBD1, 6 bases. V was pared by 1 base and J by 0 bases, with 10 bases between. Germline CDR1 and CDR2: MDHEN and SYDVKM. The CDR3 length is 15 residues.